The rows below give T cell receptor beta chains drawn from one sample of a study of shared clonotypes between healthy human individuals. Profiled with immunoSEQ multiplex PCR; TCRdb holds only in-frame clones, not every one. Of about 600,000 clones in the sample, about 95% were seen once. The sample consisted of naive CD8+ T cells sorted from blood. The receptors originated from a woman between 25 and 40 years old in good health. CDR3s include the opening cysteine and the closing phenylalanine or tryptophan. D genes are given only for firm matches. For some rows the clone size is stated as once, few or many, or as a class when expanded; others skip it.

V,D,size,J,CDR3,DNA
TRBV15,.,.,TRBJ2-3,CATSRDMGYVTDTQYF,TGTGCCACCAGCAGAGATATGGGCTATGTCACAGATACGCAGTATTTT
TRBV4-1,.,.,TRBJ2-3,CASSQVGFGRTDTQYF,TGCGCCAGCAGCCAAGTGGGCTTCGGTCGCACAGATACGCAGTATTTT
TRBV5-1,.,.,TRBJ2-7,CASSFGNSYEQYF,TGCGCCAGCAGCTTTGGCAACTCCTACGAGCAGTACTTC
TRBV7-9,.,once,TRBJ1-5,CASSSQDPDQPQHF,TGTGCCAGCAGCTCCCAGGACCCAGATCAGCCCCAGCATTTT
TRBV19,.,once,TRBJ2-3,CASSIAAAGRQDTQYF,TGTGCCAGTAGTATCGCCGCCGCTGGACGACAAGATACGCAGTATTTT
TRBV15,.,.,TRBJ2-1,CATSSSSHEQFF,TGTGCCACCAGCTCTTCTAGCCACGAGCAGTTCTTC
TRBV5-6,.,.,TRBJ1-2,CASGATGMDYGYTF,TGTGCCAGCGGGGCTACAGGGATGGACTATGGCTACACCTTC
TRBV5-4,TRBD2,.,TRBJ2-2,CASSSQGGWTGELFF,TGTGCCAGCAGCTCTCAGGGAGGGTGGACCGGGGAGCTGTTTTTT
TRBV5-1,TRBD1,.,TRBJ2-5,CASSPDRVRQETQYF,TGCGCCAGCAGCCCGGACAGGGTCAGGCAGGAGACCCAGTACTTC
TRBV28,.,once,TRBJ1-1,CASSLVIGGAGTEAFF,TGTGCCAGCAGTTTAGTGATTGGGGGCGCAGGCACTGAAGCTTTCTTT
TRBV13,.,.,TRBJ2-7,CASSFQRNYEQYF,TGTGCCAGCAGCTTCCAGCGAAACTACGAGCAGTACTTC
TRBV15,TRBD1,.,TRBJ2-5,CATSTWGTGGMETQYF,TGTGCCACCAGCACCTGGGGGACAGGCGGTATGGAGACCCAGTACTTC
TRBV6-1,TRBD1,few,TRBJ1-1,CASSEPGTGVYAFF,TGTGCCAGCAGTGAACCCGGGACAGGGGTATACGCTTTCTTT
TRBV19,.,.,TRBJ1-1,CASSTSPRQNTEAFF,TGTGCCAGTAGTACTTCCCCACGGCAGAACACTGAAGCTTTCTTT
TRBV27,TRBD1,.,TRBJ2-7,CASSLGQGPYEQYF,TGTGCCAGCAGTTTGGGACAGGGACCCTACGAGCAGTACTTC
TRBV11-2,.,.,TRBJ1-5,CASSLAAGRNQPQHF,TGTGCCAGCAGCTTAGCGGCAGGGCGGAATCAGCCCCAGCATTTT
TRBV27,.,.,TRBJ1-3,CASSLSGPPSGNTIYF,TGTGCCAGCAGTTTATCAGGCCCACCCTCTGGAAACACCATATATTTT
TRBV7-9,TRBD1,once,TRBJ2-7,CASSFDRDEQYF,TGTGCCAGCAGCTTCGACAGGGACGAGCAGTACTTC
TRBV4-2,TRBD2,.,TRBJ2-5,CASSPSALRERDYQETQYF,TGTGCCAGCAGCCCCTCGGCGCTGCGGGAGCGAGATTACCAAGAGACCCAGTACTTC
TRBV5-1,.,.,TRBJ2-3,CASSLGRGSTDTQYF,TGCGCCAGCAGCTTGGGCAGGGGCAGCACAGATACGCAGTATTTT
TRBV2,TRBD1,.,TRBJ2-1,CASLEGQNFDNEQFF,TGTGCCAGTCTAGAGGGACAGAATTTTGACAATGAGCAGTTCTTC
TRBV27,TRBD1,.,TRBJ2-2,CASSHGQGITGELFF,TGTGCCAGCAGTCACGGACAGGGGATCACCGGGGAGCTGTTTTTT
TRBV30,TRBD2,.,TRBJ2-1,CAWSDLAGWEQFF,TGTGCCTGGAGCGACCTAGCGGGATGGGAGCAGTTCTTC
TRBV15,.,.,TRBJ1-1,CATSREFLEAFF,TGTGCCACCAGCAGAGAGTTTCTGGAAGCTTTCTTT
TRBV28,.,once,TRBJ1-1,CASSLRRIMPKGTEAFF,TGTGCCAGCAGTTTACGCAGAATTATGCCCAAAGGCACTGAAGCTTTCTTT
TRBV5-6,.,.,TRBJ1-5,CASSRAPLHNQPQHF,TGTGCCAGCAGCCGGGCACCTCTCCACAATCAGCCCCAGCATTTT